A selection of T cell receptor beta chains follows, all from one sample in a study of response to subunit inactivated influenza vaccine. One entry per CDR3 protein results from TCRdb running MiXCR on the RT-PCR reads. The data contain approximately 700,000 distinct CDR3 sequences, around 16% of them singletons. The material sequenced was PBMCs from blood, taken 11 to 12 days after vaccination. These receptors all come from a man aged 45-65 years who received an inactivated influenza vaccine. Both conserved end residues are part of each CDR3. The D gene is left open where the match is weak. Size is stated for part of the rows, as once, few or many counts, or as a class when the clone is expanded.

CDR3 DNA: TGCAGTGCTAGCCGGGGGGTTCTTGGAAATGGCTACACCTTC; CDR3 protein: CSASRGVLGNGYTF; D gene: NA; clone size: NA; J gene: TRBJ1-2; V gene: TRBV20-1
CDR3 DNA: TGTGCCAGCAGTTTCGAAGGCAGGGGCCACGAGCAGTACTTC; CDR3 protein: CASSFEGRGHEQYF; D gene: NA; clone size: few; J gene: TRBJ2-7; V gene: TRBV12-3/TRBV12-4
CDR3 DNA: TGTGCCAGCAGCGGACTAGTGTACACCGGGGAGCTGTTTTTT; CDR3 protein: CASSGLVYTGELFF; D gene: TRBD2; clone size: few; J gene: TRBJ2-2; V gene: TRBV7-8
CDR3 DNA: TGTGCCAGCAGCAACCGGCCGGGACTAGGTACCCAAGAGACCCAGTACTTC; CDR3 protein: CASSNRPGLGTQETQYF; D gene: TRBD2; clone size: NA; J gene: TRBJ2-5; V gene: TRBV7-2
CDR3 DNA: TGTGCCAGCAGCTCCAGGGATCGAGCTTTCTTT; CDR3 protein: CASSSRDRAFF; D gene: NA; clone size: few; J gene: TRBJ1-1; V gene: TRBV7-8
CDR3 DNA: TGTGCCAGCAGCGGGACAGCTTGGGAGCAGTACTTC; CDR3 protein: CASSGTAWEQYF; D gene: TRBD1; clone size: few; J gene: TRBJ2-7; V gene: TRBV6-5
CDR3 DNA: TGTGCCAGCAGCGAGACTAGTTCCGGATTGGGTTACGAGCAGTACTTC; CDR3 protein: CASSETSSGLGYEQYF; D gene: NA; clone size: NA; J gene: TRBJ2-7; V gene: TRBV28
CDR3 DNA: TGCGCCAGCAGCTTGGGCAGGGGGTACACTGAAGCTTTCTTT; CDR3 protein: CASSLGRGYTEAFF; D gene: TRBD1; clone size: NA; J gene: TRBJ1-1; V gene: TRBV5-1
CDR3 DNA: TGTGCCAGCAAACAGCCAGCTAGTTATAATTCACCCCTCCACTTT; CDR3 protein: CASKQPASYNSPLHF; D gene: NA; clone size: few; J gene: TRBJ1-6; V gene: TRBV6-2/TRBV6-3
CDR3 DNA: TGTGCCAGCAGTTATCTGAGCGGGAGGGCCGCACCTGAGCAGTTCTTC; CDR3 protein: CASSYLSGRAAPEQFF; D gene: TRBD2; clone size: NA; J gene: TRBJ2-1; V gene: TRBV27
CDR3 DNA: TGCGCCAGCAGCTACACCGGGACAGGACATTCACCCCTCCACTTT; CDR3 protein: CASSYTGTGHSPLHF; D gene: TRBD1; clone size: NA; J gene: TRBJ1-6; V gene: TRBV5-1
CDR3 DNA: TGTGCCAGCAGCTTACGCCCCTTTGAAGAGATGAACACCGGGGAGCTGTTTTTT; CDR3 protein: CASSLRPFEEMNTGELFF; D gene: NA; clone size: NA; J gene: TRBJ2-2; V gene: TRBV11-1
CDR3 DNA: TGTGCCAGCAGTTTAGCGCTGGGACTAGCTCTACAAGAGACCCAGTACTTC; CDR3 protein: CASSLALGLALQETQYF; D gene: TRBD2; clone size: few; J gene: TRBJ2-5; V gene: TRBV12-3/TRBV12-4
CDR3 DNA: TGCGCCAGCAGTTATGGGACAGCCCATGGACCAACTAACTATGGCTACACCTTC; CDR3 protein: CASSYGTAHGPTNYGYTF; D gene: TRBD1; clone size: few; J gene: TRBJ1-2; V gene: TRBV5-1
CDR3 DNA: TGTGCCTGGAGTGAGGTATGGGCTGCGGGGGCCAACGTCCTGACTTTC; CDR3 protein: CAWSEVWAAGANVLTF; D gene: NA; clone size: NA; J gene: TRBJ2-6; V gene: TRBV30